The clone carrying this T cell receptor beta chain was detected once. Its antigen is still unknown. The CDR3 covers 14 residues. V lost 7 bases to trimming and J lost 1 base, with 13 bases between them. Per germline, CDR1 SGHTA and CDR2 FQGNSA. The sample comes from a study of blood T cells in healthy people across ages. Whole-study results and caveats: The long-lived group displayed more naive CD4+ cells, plus higher diversity, than the aged donors did.

It was with a sample-barcoded 5' primer and a J-beta primer mix that a second PCR of about 6 to 12 cycles was run. From the 5' RACE reads, TCRdb called clonotypes with MiXCR, one entry per CDR3 protein. The sample shows some 290,000 distinct CDR3 sequences, roughly a quarter of them seen only once. The clonotype comes from a woman in her 70s in good health. Sequencing was done on a sample of blood. The V gene is TRBV7-2, the J gene TRBJ1-1; D remains unclear. As DNA, the CDR3 is TGTGCCAGCACCCCTACAACGTCGAACACTGAAGCTTTCTTT. Its protein product is CASTPTTSNTEAFF.